One and the same sample provided the 25 T cell receptor beta chains below, sequenced in a study of cytomegalovirus exposure and HLA in healthy donors. This PCR relied on a set of 60 Vbeta primers and 13 Jbeta primers. The assay was immunoSEQ multiplex PCR, and TCRdb's table has in-frame clones only and misses some. The data contain fewer than 110,000 clones, approximately 76% of them singletons. Input material: PBMCs. Receptors originate from a man between 18 and 29 years old in good health and CMV-seronegative.

This chain connects TRBV5-4 to TRBJ1-4; D perhaps matches TRBD1 (5 bases). Germline CDR1 and CDR2: SGHNT and YYREEE (reference sequence). The V end was cut by 10 bases, the J end by 7 bases, with 20 bases between. The CDR3 is 14 residues long. The CDR3 DNA follows: TGTGCCTGGGGGGGTTCACGCTCTGGTGAAAAACTGTTTTTT. Its protein is CAWGGSRSGEKLFF.

This sequence joins TRBV28 and TRBJ1-5; 7 bases match TRBD1. Germline loops: CDR1 MDHEN, CDR2 SYDVKM. V trimming: 6 bases; J trimming: 3 bases; junction bases outside the gene matches: 5. The CDR3 is 14 amino acids. CDR3 DNA: TGTGCCAGCAGCACAGGGGTATTCAATCAGCCCCAGCATTTT. It yields the protein CASSTGVFNQPQHF.

J is TRBJ2-1 and V is TRBV5-6, with TRBD1 matching over 7 bases. Germline values: CDR1 SGHDT, CDR2 YYEEEE. Trimming removed 4 bases from V and 0 bases from J; junction bases left unmatched: 4. This CDR3 is 15 amino acids long. The chain's CDR3 is CASSQDRSSYNEQFF. DNA for the CDR3: TGTGCCAGCAGCCAGGACAGGAGCTCCTACAATGAGCAGTTCTTC.

This clone was detected only a few times. This chain joins TRBV19 and TRBJ2-2; weak D call: TRBD1 (6 bases). The CDR3 has 13 amino acids. Germline V gene sequence: CDR1 LNHDA, CDR2 SQIVND (reference sequence). V lost 11 bases and J lost 4, with 14 bases in between. For the CDR3, the DNA is TGTGCCGGGCGACAGGCGCCCACCGGGGAGCTGTTTTTT. Its protein product is CAGRQAPTGELFF.

This clone has only a few counts. The DNA of the CDR3 is TGTGCCAGCAGTTACTTGTCAGATTTAACAACCGGGGAGCTGTTTTTT. It yields the protein CASSYLSDLTTGELFF. The chain joins TRBV6-5 to TRBJ2-2; D is unclear. This CDR3 is 16 amino acids long. CDR1 is MNHEY, CDR2 SVGAGI, per germline. Trimming took off 1 base at V and 5 bases at J, with 14 bases between the two ends.

The chain carries TRBV2 and TRBJ2-5; perhaps TRBD2 as D (5 bases). This CDR3 is built from 12 residues. Germline-derived CDR1 and CDR2 are SNHLY and FYNNEI. Trimming pared 8 bases from V and 5 bases from J, leaving 12 bases between. CDR3 in DNA: TGTGCCAGCGGTGCCGGGGTGGAGACCCAGTACTTC. It is translated as CASGAGVETQYF.

The chain couples TRBV19 to TRBJ1-1; a weak D match, TRBD1 (5 bases). V dropped 5 bases and J dropped 7 bases, with 17 bases sitting between them. The CDR3 is 14 residues long. Per the germline V gene, CDR1 is LNHDA and CDR2 is SQIVND (reference sequence). The CDR3 sequence is CASSPSQGTVEAFF. CDR3 sequence (DNA): TGTGCCAGTAGTCCTAGTCAGGGCACGGTTGAAGCTTTCTTT.

The chain uses TRBV7-9 and TRBJ2-7; TRBD2 matches at 13 bases. The germline V gene encodes CDR1 SEHNR and CDR2 FQNEAQ (reference sequence). The CDR3 length is 15 residues. Trimming took 5 bases from V and 4 from J; bases not matched to a gene: 5. DNA for the CDR3: TGTGCCAGCAGCAGGCCGGGACTAGCGGGGTACGAGCAGTACTTC. Translated, it gives CASSRPGLAGYEQYF.

This chain connects TRBV23-1 to TRBJ2-7, with D possibly being TRBD1 (6 bases). TRBV23-1 is assigned to the ORF class and has an uncertain function. This CDR3 comprises 13 residues. V was trimmed by 4 bases and J by 2 bases, leaving 9 bases between them. The CDR3 is CASSRDIPYEQYF. The CDR3 DNA reads TGCGCCAGCAGTCGGGACATACCCTACGAGCAGTACTTC.

CDR3 region: CASSRPLLAASTDTQYF. CDR3 DNA: TGTGCCAGCAGCCGCCCACTACTAGCGGCTAGCACAGATACGCAGTATTTT. This sequence joins TRBV7-9 and TRBJ2-3, with TRBD2 matching over 8 bases. Germline V gene sequence: CDR1 SEHNR, CDR2 FQNEAQ (reference sequence). V gave up 5 bases and J gave up 0 bases; unmatched junction bases: 10. This CDR3 comprises 17 residues.

The chain joins TRBV28 to TRBJ2-1; 8 nucleotides line up with TRBD1. Germline CDR1 is MDHEN and CDR2 is SYDVKM. CDR3 length: 15 residues. Trimming cost V 6 bases and J 4 bases; bases outside gene matches: 8. The CDR3 nucleotides are TGTGCCAGCAGCAATAGACAGGGGACATACAATGAGCAGTTCTTC. Protein product: CASSNRQGTYNEQFF.

The genes are TRBV11-3 and TRBJ1-5; D is ambiguous. There are 12 residues in the CDR3. Germline CDR1 and CDR2: SGHNT and YENEEA. V was pared by 6 bases and J by 5 bases, with 8 bases between. The DNA of the CDR3 is TGTGCCAGCAGTGCTACCGATCAGCCCCAGCATTTT. Protein sequence: CASSATDQPQHF.

V usage is TRBV5-4 and J usage is TRBJ2-5; possibly TRBD1 for D (7 bases). The V end was cut by 2 bases, the J end by 1 base, with 12 bases between. The CDR3 contains 15 residues. From germline, CDR1 is SGHNT and CDR2 YYREEE (reference sequence). This CDR3 is CASSLPQGGQETQYF. As DNA, the CDR3 is TGTGCCAGCAGCTTACCTCAGGGGGGCCAAGAGACCCAGTACTTC. Based on the CDR3 plus reference TRBV5-4 and TRBJ2-5, the full variable domain is ETGVTQSPTHLIKTRGQQVTLRCSSQSGHNTVSWYQQALGQGPQFIFQYYREEENGRGNFPPRFSGLQFPNYSSELNVNALELDDSALYLCASSLPQGGQETQYFGPGTRLLVL.

This chain links TRBV2 with TRBJ2-2; D gene uncertain. Germline V gives CDR1 SNHLY, CDR2 FYNNEI. V gave up 1 base and J gave up 1 base, with 7 bases separating them. The CDR3 is made up of 15 amino acids. DNA for the CDR3: TGTGCCAGCAGTGAAGTCCGAGGGAACACCGGGGAGCTGTTTTTT. Amino acid sequence: CASSEVRGNTGELFF.

The chain has TRBV5-1 and TRBJ2-1, with 16 bases lining up with TRBD2. The germline V gene has CDR1 SGHRS and CDR2 YFSETQ. V shed 4 bases and J 7 bases; nucleotides not matched to a gene: 14. The CDR3 extends over 19 amino acids. For the CDR3, the DNA is TGCGCCAGCAGCCGTGGACAGGGGACTAGCGGGGGGGCGAGAAATGAGCAGTTCTTC. Translating gives CASSRGQGTSGGARNEQFF.

The rearrangement links TRBV7-6 to TRBJ1-3; D remains unclear. V lost 2 bases to trimming and J lost 0 bases, with 11 bases between them. The V gene's germline CDR1 is SGHVS and CDR2 FNYEAQ. The CDR3 has 16 amino acids. CDR3 DNA: TGTGCCAGCAGCTTAAGCCTTACGGGCTCTGGAAACACCATATATTTT. Protein: CASSLSLTGSGNTIYF.

V gene TRBV4-2 combines with J gene TRBJ2-5; no definite D call. TRBJ2-7 explains the end of the DNA better; the J call may be wrong. Germline CDR1 is LGHNA and CDR2 is YNFKEQ. The CDR3 has 11 residues. The DNA of the CDR3 is TGTGCCAGCAGCCAATCCCACGAGCAGTACTTC. Translating gives CASSQSHEQYF.

Of note for this clone: One junction end does not reproduce the germline sequence, and a read error may be involved. The chain carries TRBV4-3 and TRBJ1-2; possible D gene TRBD1, 5 bases. This CDR3 has 17 residues. The V gene's germline CDR1 is LGHNA and CDR2 YSLEER. CDR3 protein: CASSQAPRAGMDYGYPF. DNA of the CDR3: TGCGCCAGCAGCCAAGCCCCCAGGGCAGGGATGGACTATGGCTACCCCTTC.

The rearrangement joins TRBV6-5 to TRBJ1-2; D is perhaps TRBD1 (5 bases). The germline CDR1 and CDR2 sequences are MNHEY and SVGAGI. CDR3 length equals 12 residues. V was shortened by 10 bases and J by 7 bases, with 16 bases between the two germline ends. The CDR3 DNA reads TGTGCCACCAGGCAGGGCCGTTTTGGCTACACCTTC. Protein: CATRQGRFGYTF.

The chain couples TRBV6-5 to TRBJ1-6, with TRBD1 as a possible D gene (5 bases). This CDR3 has 15 amino acids. Per the germline V gene, CDR1 is MNHEY and CDR2 is SVGAGI. V was shortened by 6 bases and J by 9 bases, with 18 bases between the two germline ends. CDR3 coding DNA: TGTGCCAGCAGGTCACCAGACCGGAGGGGTTCACCCCTCCACTTT. As protein: CASRSPDRRGSPLHF.

This clone was recorded only once. The chain's CDR3 is CASSVGGGSRTDTQYF. DNA of the CDR3: TGTGCCAGCAGCGTAGGAGGGGGAAGTAGGACAGATACGCAGTATTTT. This chain connects TRBV9 to TRBJ2-3, with D possibly TRBD1 on 6 matching bases. Germline V gene sequence: CDR1 SGDLS, CDR2 YYNGEE. The CDR3 spans 16 residues. Trimming shortened V by 0 bases and J by 3 bases, and 14 bases separated the two germline ends.

The CDR3 region has the DNA TGTGCCAGCAGCGCTCAGCCGACAGGTAATAATTCACCCCTCCACTTT. It specifies CASSAQPTGNNSPLHF. The chain carries TRBV21-1 and TRBJ1-6; no check of the table's D call, TRBD1, against the DNA was made. TRBV21-1 is a listed pseudogene. The CDR3 consists of 16 residues.

The rearrangement joins TRBV6-4 to TRBJ2-2, with TRBD2 identical over 8 bases. Germline values: CDR1 MRHNA, CDR2 SNTAGT. The trim removed 0 bases at V and 4 bases at J, leaving 1 base unmatched. This CDR3 contains 15 residues. The DNA for the CDR3 is TGTGCCAGCAGTGACTCTGCGGGGGGCACCGGGGAGCTGTTTTTT. Translated: CASSDSAGGTGELFF.

This clone was seen once. V gene TRBV2 combines with J gene TRBJ2-6; the D is unclear. The CDR3 covers 14 residues. Looked up from germline, CDR1 is SNHLY and CDR2 is FYNNEI. Trimming took off 4 bases at V and 0 bases at J, with 4 bases between the two ends. The CDR3 coding sequence is TGTGCCAGCAGTGGACTCTCTGGGGCCAACGTCCTGACTTTC. Translated: CASSGLSGANVLTF.

V usage is TRBV27 and J usage is TRBJ1-1; 10 nucleotides match TRBD1. CDR3 size: 16 residues. Germline values: CDR1 MNHEY, CDR2 SMNVEV (reference sequence). The V segment lost 5 bases and the J segment 0 bases; nucleotides outside the gene matches: 6. CDR3 DNA sequence: TGTGCCAGCAGTCCGGGGACAGGGGTTATGAACACTGAAGCTTTCTTT. This encodes CASSPGTGVMNTEAFF.